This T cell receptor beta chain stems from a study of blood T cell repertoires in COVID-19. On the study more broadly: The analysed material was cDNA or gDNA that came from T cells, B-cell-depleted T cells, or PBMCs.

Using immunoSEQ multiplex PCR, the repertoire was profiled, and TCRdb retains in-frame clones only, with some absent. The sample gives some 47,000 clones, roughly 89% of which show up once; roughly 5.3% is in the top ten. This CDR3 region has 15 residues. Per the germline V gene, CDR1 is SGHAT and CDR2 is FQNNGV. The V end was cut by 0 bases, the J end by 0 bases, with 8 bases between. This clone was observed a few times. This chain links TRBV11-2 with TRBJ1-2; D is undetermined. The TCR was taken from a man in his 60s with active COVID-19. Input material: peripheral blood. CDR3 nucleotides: TGTGCCAGCAGCTTAGAGGGAGCCTCTAACTATGGCTACACCTTC. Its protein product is CASSLEGASNYGYTF.